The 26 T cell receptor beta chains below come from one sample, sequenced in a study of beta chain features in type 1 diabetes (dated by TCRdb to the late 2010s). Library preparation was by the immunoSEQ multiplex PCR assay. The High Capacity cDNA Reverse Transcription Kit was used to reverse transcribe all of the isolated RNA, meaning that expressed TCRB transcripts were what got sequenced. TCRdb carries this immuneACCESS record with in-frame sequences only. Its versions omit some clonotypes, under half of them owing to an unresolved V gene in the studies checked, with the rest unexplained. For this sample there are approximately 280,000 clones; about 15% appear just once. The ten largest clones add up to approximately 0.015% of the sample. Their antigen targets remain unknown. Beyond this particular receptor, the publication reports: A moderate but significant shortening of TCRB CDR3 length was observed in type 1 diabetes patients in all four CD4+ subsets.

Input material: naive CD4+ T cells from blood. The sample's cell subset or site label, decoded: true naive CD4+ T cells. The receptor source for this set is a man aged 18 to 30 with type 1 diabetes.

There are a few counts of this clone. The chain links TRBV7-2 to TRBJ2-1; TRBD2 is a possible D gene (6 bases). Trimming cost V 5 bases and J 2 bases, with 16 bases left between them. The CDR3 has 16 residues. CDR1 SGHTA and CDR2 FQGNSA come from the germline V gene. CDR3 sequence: CASSIGAPGAYNEQFF. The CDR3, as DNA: TGTGCCAGCAGCATCGGGGCCCCGGGGGCCTACAATGAGCAGTTCTTC.

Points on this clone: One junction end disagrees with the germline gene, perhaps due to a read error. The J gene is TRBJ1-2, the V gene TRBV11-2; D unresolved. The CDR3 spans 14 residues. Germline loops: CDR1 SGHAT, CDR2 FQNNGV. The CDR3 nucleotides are TGTGCCAGCAGCTTAGGGAGCGCGGGCTATCGCTACACCTTC. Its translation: CASSLGSAGYRYTF.

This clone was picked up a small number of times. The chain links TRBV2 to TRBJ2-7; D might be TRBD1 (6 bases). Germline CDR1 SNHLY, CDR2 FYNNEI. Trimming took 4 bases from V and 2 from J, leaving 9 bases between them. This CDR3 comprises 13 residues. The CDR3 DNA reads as TGTGCCAGCAGTGTACAGGGACCCTACGAGCAGTACTTC. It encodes CASSVQGPYEQYF.

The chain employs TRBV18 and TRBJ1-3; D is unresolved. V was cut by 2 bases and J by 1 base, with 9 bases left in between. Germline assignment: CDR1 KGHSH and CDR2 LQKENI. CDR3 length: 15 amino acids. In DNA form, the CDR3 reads TGTGCCAGCTCACCAATTGTAGATTCTGGAAACACCATATATTTT. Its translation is CASSPIVDSGNTIYF.

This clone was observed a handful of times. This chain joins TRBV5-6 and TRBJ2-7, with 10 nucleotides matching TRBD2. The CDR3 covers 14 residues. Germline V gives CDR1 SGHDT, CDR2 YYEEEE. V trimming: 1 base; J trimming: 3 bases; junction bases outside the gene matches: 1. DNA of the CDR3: TGTGCCAGCAGCTTGTTAGCGGGAGGCTACGAGCAGTACTTC. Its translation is CASSLLAGGYEQYF.

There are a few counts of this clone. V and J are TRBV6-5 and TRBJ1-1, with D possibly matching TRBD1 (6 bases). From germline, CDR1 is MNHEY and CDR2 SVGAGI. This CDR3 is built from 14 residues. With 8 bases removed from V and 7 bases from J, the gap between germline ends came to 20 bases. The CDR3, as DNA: TGTGCCAGCGCCCCTATAATACAGGGAAATGAAGCTTTCTTT. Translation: CASAPIIQGNEAFF.

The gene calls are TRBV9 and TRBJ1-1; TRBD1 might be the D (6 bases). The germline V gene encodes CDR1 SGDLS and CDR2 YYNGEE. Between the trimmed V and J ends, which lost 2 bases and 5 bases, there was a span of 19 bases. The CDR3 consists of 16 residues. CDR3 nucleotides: TGTGCCAGCAGCGTCCATTACAGGGCCCAGAGGACTGAAGCTTTCTTT. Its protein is CASSVHYRAQRTEAFF.

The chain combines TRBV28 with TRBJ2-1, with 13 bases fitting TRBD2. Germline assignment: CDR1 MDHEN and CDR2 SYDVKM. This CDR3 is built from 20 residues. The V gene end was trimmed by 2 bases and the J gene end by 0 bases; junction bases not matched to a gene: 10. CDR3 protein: CASSLMRGLAGLTSYNEQFF. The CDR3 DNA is TGTGCCAGCAGTTTAATGAGGGGACTAGCGGGGTTAACCTCCTACAATGAGCAGTTCTTC.

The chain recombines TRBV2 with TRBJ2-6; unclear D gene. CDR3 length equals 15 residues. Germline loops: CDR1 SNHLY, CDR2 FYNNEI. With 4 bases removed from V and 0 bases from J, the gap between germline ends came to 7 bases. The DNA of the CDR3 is TGTGCCAGCAGTGTCGTGTTCTCTGGGGCCAACGTCCTGACTTTC. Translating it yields CASSVVFSGANVLTF. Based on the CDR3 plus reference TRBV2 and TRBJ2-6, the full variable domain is EPEVTQTPSHQVTQMGQEVILRCVPISNHLYFYWYRQILGQKVEFLVSFYNNEISEKSEIFDDQFSVERPDGSNFTLKIRSTKLEDSAMYFCASSVVFSGANVLTFGAGSRLTVL.

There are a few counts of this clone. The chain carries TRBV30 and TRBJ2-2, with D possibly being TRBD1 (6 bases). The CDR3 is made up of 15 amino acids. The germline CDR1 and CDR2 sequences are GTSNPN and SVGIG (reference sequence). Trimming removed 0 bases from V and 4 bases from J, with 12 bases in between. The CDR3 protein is CAWSVRQVRTGELFF. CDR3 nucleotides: TGTGCCTGGAGTGTACGACAGGTCCGCACCGGGGAGCTGTTTTTT.

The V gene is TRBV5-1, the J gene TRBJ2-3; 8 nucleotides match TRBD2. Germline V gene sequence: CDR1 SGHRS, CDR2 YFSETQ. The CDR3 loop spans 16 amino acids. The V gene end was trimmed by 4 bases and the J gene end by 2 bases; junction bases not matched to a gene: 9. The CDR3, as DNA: TGCGCCAGCAGCCCGATCACTAGCGGCTACACAGATACGCAGTATTTT. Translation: CASSPITSGYTDTQYF. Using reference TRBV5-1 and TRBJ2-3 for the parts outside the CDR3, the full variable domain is KAGVTQTPRYLIKTRGQQVTLSCSPISGHRSVSWYQQTPGQGLQFLFEYFSETQRNKGNFPGRFSGRQFSNSRSEMNVSTLELGDSALYLCASSPITSGYTDTQYFGPGTRLTVL.

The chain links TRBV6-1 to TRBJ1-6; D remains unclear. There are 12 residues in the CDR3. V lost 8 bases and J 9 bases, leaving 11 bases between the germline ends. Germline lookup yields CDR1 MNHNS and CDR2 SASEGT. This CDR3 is CASQKFPSPLHF. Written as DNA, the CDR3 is TGTGCCAGCCAGAAGTTTCCTTCACCCCTCCACTTT.

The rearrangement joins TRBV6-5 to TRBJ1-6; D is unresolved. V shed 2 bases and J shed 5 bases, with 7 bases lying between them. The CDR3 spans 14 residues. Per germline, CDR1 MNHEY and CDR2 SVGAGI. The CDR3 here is CASSYTADNSPLHF. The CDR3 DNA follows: TGTGCCAGCAGTTACACCGCAGATAATTCACCCCTCCACTTT.

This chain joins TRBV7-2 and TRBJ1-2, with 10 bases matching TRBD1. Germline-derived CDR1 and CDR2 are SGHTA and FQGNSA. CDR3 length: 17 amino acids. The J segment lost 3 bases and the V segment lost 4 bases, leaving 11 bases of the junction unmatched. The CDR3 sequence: CASSSTLDRGRDYGYTF. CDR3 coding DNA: TGTGCCAGCAGCTCCACGCTCGACAGGGGGCGGGACTATGGCTACACCTTC.

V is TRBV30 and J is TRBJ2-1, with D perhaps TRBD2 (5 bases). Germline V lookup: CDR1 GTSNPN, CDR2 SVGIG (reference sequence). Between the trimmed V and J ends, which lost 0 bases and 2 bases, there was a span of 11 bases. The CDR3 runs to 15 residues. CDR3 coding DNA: TGTGCCTGGAGTGTACGGGGAAGTCCCTACAATGAGCAGTTCTTC. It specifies CAWSVRGSPYNEQFF.

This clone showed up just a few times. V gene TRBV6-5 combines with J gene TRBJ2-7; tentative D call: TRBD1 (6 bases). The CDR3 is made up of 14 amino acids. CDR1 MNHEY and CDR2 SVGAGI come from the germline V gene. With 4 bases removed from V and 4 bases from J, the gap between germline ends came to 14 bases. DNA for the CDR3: TGTGCCAGCAGTTTATCGCAGGGGTCGTACGAGCAGTACTTC. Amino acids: CASSLSQGSYEQYF.

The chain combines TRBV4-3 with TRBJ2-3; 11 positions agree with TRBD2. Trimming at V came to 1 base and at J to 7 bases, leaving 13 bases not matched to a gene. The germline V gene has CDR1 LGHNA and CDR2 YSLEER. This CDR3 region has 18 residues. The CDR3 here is CASSQVVAGGMSANTQYF. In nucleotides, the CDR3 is TGCGCCAGCAGCCAAGTAGTAGCGGGGGGGATGTCGGCGAATACGCAGTATTTT.

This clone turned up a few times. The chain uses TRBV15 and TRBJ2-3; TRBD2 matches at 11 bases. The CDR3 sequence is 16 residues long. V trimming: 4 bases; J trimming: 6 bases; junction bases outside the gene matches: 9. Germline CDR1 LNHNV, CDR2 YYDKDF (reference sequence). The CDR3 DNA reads TGTGCCACCAGCACGACTAGCGGGATCCCTACTGATACGCAGTATTTT. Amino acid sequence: CATSTTSGIPTDTQYF.

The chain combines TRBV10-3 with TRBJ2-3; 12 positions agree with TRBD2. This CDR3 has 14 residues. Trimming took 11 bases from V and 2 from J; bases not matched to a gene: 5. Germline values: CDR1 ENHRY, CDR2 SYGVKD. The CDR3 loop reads CAARLAGVTDTQYF. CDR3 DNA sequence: TGTGCCGCCCGACTAGCGGGGGTCACAGATACGCAGTATTTT.

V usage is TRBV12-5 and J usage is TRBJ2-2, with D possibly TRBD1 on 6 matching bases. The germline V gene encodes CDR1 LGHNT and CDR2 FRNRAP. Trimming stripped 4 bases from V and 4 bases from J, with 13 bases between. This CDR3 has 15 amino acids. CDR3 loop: CASGSSAQGTGELFF. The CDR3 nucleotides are TGTGCTAGTGGTTCCTCCGCACAGGGCACCGGGGAGCTGTTTTTT.

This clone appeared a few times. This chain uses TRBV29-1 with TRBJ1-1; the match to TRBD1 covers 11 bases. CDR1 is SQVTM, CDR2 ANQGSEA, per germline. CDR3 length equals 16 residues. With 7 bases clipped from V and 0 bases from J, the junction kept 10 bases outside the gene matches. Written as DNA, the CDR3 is TGCAGCGCCCAGGACAGGGGGCGACTTATGAACACTGAAGCTTTCTTT. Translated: CSAQDRGRLMNTEAFF.

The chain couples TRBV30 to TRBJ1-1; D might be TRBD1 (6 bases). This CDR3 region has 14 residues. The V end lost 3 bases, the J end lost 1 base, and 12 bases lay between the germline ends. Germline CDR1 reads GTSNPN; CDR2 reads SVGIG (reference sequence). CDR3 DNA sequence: TGTGCCTGGAGGGCCACAGGGTGGAACACTGAAGCTTTCTTT. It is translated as CAWRATGWNTEAFF.

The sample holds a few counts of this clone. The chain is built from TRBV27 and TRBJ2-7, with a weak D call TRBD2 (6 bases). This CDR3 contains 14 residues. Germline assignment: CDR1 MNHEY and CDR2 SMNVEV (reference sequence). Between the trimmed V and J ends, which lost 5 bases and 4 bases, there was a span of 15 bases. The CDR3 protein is CASSRAGAMYEQYF. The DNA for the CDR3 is TGTGCCAGCAGTAGAGCGGGCGCCATGTACGAGCAGTACTTC.

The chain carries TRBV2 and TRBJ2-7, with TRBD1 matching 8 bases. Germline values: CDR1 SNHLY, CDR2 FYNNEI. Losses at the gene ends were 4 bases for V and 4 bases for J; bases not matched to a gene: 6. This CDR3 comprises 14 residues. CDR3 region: CASSAGTGGYEQYF. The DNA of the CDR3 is TGTGCCAGCAGTGCCGGGACAGGAGGGTACGAGCAGTACTTC.

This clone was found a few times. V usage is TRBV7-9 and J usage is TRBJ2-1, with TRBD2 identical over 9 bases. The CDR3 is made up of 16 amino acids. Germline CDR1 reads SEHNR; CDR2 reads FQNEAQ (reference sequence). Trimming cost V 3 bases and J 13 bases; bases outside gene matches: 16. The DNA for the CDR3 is TGTGCCAGCAGCTTGAGTCCGGGACTAGCAGACCATCGCCAGTTCTTC. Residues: CASSLSPGLADHRQFF.

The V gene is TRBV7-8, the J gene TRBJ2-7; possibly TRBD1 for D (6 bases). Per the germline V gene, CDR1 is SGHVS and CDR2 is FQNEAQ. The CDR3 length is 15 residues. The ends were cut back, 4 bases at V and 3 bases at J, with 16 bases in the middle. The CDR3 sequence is CASSSPGEFNYEQYF. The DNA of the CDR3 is TGTGCCAGCAGCTCCCCAGGGGAATTTAACTACGAGCAGTACTTC.